The TCR beta chain described here comes from a study of Ad26.COV2.S vaccination and SARS-CoV-2 variants. On the study more broadly: Participants got Ad26.COV2.S intramuscularly, once or twice 56 days apart. The study, taken as a whole, reports: Ad26.COV2.S recipients had broader spike-specific TCRs (P = 0.0014). It is possible that the TCR breadth and depth analyses underestimated the total T cell responses. A substantial breadth of spike-specific CD8+ and CD4+ T cell responses after vaccination has been reported.

V was pared by 4 bases and J by 7 bases, with 20 bases between. CDR1 SEHNR and CDR2 FQNEAQ come from the germline V gene (reference sequence). This CDR3 region has 17 residues. Generated by immunoSEQ multiplex PCR, the TCRdb table keeps only in-frame clones and is missing some. The sample lists some 300,000 clones; more than 70% were seen once. As for treatment: some 20 received Ad26.COV2.S at low or high dose, single or two shots; about five received placebo; per-sample allocation not given. Samples came from day 63 after the first vaccine or placebo injection. About this clone: Its matching antigen is unknown.

The rearrangement uses TRBV7-9 and TRBJ1-6; D possibly corresponds to TRBD1 (6 bases). The receptor's source is a person aged 18-65 years who received the Ad26.COV2.S COVID-19 vaccine or a placebo. The sequencing here drew on peripheral blood, taken in a trial of Ad26.COV2.S vaccine versus placebo. CDR3 sequence: CASSSVWGAGRNSPLHF. Written as DNA, the CDR3 is TGTGCCAGCAGCTCAGTTTGGGGGGCGGGAAGAAATTCACCCCTCCACTTT.